This T cell receptor (beta chain) was observed in a study of cytomegalovirus exposure and HLA in healthy donors. Study as a whole: Drawn from HLA-typed donors, roughly 87 million unique TCRs were held in an early data release.

Primers included in the PCR were 60 Vbeta and 13 Jbeta primers. Using immunoSEQ multiplex PCR, the repertoire was profiled, and TCRdb retains in-frame clones only, with some absent. The sample records some 100,000 clones, 65% to 85% being singletons. The germline V gene encodes CDR1 SQVTM and CDR2 ANQGSEA. The CDR3 consists of 13 residues. V lost 4 bases, J lost 6 bases, and 6 bases stayed unmatched. Sequenced sample: PBMCs. The receptor was isolated from a girl aged 2-10 years in good health and CMV-seropositive. The V and J genes are TRBV29-1 and TRBJ1-1, with 9 bases lining up with TRBD1. The CDR3 DNA sequence: TGCAGCGTTGCGGACAGGGGATTCTCTGAAGCTTTCTTT. Translated: CSVADRGFSEAFF.